This entry describes one T cell receptor beta chain. This entry is derived from a study of cytomegalovirus exposure and HLA in healthy donors. V shed 0 bases, J shed 4 bases, and the junction held 3 bases outside the gene matches. Germline assignment: CDR1 LGHNA and CDR2 YSLEER. This CDR3 region has 15 residues. This PCR relied on a set of 60 Vbeta primers and 13 Jbeta primers. The repertoire was sequenced with immunoSEQ multiplex PCR; TCRdb's copy has only in-frame clones and lacks some. The sample has about 120,000 clones; about 80% are singletons. Sequencing was done on a sample of PBMCs. The chain carries TRBV4-3 and TRBJ2-1; 7 nucleotides line up with TRBD2. The TCR originated in a woman in her forties in good health and CMV-seropositive. In nucleotides, the CDR3 is TGCGCCAGCAGCCAAGAAGGAGCGGGGTACAATGAGCAGTTCTTC. It is translated as CASSQEGAGYNEQFF.